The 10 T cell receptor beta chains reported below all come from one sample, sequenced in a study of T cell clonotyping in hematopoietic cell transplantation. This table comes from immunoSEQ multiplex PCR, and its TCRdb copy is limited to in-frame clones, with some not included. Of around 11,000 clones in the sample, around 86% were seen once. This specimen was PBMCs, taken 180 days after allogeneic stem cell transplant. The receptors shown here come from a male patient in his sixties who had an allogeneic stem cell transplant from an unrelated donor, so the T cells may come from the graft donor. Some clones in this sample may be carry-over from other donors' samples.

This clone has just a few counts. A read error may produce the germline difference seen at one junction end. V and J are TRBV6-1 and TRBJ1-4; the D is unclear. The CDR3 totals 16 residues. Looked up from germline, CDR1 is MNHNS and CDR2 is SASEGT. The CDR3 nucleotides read TGTGCCATCAGTGAAACGCAGCGAGCAACTAATGAAAAACTGTTTTTT. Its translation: CAISETQRATNEKLFF.

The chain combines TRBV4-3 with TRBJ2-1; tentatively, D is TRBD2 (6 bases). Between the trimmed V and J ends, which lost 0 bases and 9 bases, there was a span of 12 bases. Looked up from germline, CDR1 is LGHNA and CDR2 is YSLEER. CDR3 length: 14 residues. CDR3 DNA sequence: TGCGCCAGCAGCCAAGATTACGCGGGGATTGAGCAGTTCTTC. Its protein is CASSQDYAGIEQFF.

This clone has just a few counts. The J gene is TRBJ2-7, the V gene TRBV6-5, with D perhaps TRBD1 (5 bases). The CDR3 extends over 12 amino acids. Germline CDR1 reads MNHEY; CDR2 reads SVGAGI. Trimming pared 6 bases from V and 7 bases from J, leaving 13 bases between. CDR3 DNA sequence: TGTGCCAGCAGCCTGGACATGCTTGAGCAGTACTTC. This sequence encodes CASSLDMLEQYF.

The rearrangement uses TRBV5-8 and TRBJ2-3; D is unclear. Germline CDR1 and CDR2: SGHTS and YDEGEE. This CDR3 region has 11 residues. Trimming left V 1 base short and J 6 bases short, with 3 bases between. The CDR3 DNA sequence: TGTGCCAGCAGCTTGTCTGATACGCAGTATTTT. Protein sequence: CASSLSDTQYF.

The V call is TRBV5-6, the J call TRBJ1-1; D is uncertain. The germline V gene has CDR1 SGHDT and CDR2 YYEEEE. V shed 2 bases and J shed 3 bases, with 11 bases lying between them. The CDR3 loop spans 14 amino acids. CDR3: CASSFSTQYTEAFF. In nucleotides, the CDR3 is TGTGCCAGCAGCTTTTCGACACAATACACTGAAGCTTTCTTT.

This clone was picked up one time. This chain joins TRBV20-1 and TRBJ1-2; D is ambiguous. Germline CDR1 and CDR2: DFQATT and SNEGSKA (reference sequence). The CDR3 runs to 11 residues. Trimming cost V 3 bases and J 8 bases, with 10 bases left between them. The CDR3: CSASVQGGYTF. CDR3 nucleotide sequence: TGCAGTGCTAGTGTGCAAGGCGGCTACACCTTC.

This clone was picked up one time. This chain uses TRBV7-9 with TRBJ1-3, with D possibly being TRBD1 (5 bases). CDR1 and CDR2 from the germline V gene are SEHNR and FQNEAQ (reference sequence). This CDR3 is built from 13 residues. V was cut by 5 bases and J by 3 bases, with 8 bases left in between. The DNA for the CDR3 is TGTGCCAGCAGCGGCCAGGGTGGAAACACCATATATTTT. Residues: CASSGQGGNTIYF.

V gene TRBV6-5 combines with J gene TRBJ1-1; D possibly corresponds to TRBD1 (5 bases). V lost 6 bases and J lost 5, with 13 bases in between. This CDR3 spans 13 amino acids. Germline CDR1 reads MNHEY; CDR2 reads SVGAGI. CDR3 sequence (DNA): TGTGCCAGCAGGCCCGGGGCAGGGACTGAAGCTTTCTTT. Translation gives CASRPGAGTEAFF.

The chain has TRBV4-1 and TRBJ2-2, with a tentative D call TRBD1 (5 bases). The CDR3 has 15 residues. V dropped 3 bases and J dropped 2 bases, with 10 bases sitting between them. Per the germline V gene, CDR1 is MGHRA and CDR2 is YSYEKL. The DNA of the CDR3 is TGCGCCAGCAGCCATGCCGACAGAAACACCGGGGAGCTGTTTTTT. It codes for CASSHADRNTGELFF.

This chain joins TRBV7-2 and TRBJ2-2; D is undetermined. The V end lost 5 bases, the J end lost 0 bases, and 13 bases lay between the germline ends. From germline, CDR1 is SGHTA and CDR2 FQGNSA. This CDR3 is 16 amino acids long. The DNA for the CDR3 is TGTGCCAGCAGCCCAACAAGGCTAACGAACACCGGGGAGCTGTTTTTT. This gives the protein CASSPTRLTNTGELFF.